One and the same sample provided the 21 T cell receptor beta chains below, sequenced in a study of shared clonotypes between healthy human individuals. Method: immunoSEQ multiplex PCR; TCRdb's copy keeps in-frame clones and lacks some. The data show about 480,000 clones, with less than 85% seen just once and roughly 13% held by the top ten. The sequencing input was PBMCs. Receptors were obtained from a middle-aged woman in good health. Some clones in this sample may be carry-over from other donors' samples.

V usage is TRBV7-9 and J usage is TRBJ1-1, with 8 nucleotides matching TRBD1. Germline trimming cut 1 base from V and 8 bases from J; bases unmatched to any gene: 3. Germline-derived CDR1 and CDR2 are SEHNR and FQNEAQ (reference sequence). CDR3 length: 13 residues. The CDR3 reads CASSLGGDREAFF. DNA for the CDR3: TGTGCCAGCAGCTTAGGCGGGGACAGGGAAGCTTTCTTT.

The rearrangement links TRBV7-8 to TRBJ2-5; D remains ambiguous. This CDR3 region has 16 residues. The germline V gene has CDR1 SGHVS and CDR2 FQNEAQ. With 1 base removed from V and 5 bases from J, the gap between germline ends came to 17 bases. CDR3 in amino acids: CASSLGSRRLRETQYF. The CDR3 region has the DNA TGTGCCAGCAGCTTAGGGTCCCGGAGACTCAGGGAGACCCAGTACTTC.

This clone was detected only once. CDR3 DNA sequence: TGTGCCAGCAGTTTATCGGGCGCTAAGCAAACCTACGAGCAGTACTTC. Translating gives CASSLSGAKQTYEQYF. The chain uses TRBV28 and TRBJ2-7; no clear D gene. Trimming took 1 base from V and 2 from J, leaving 15 bases between them. Germline V gene lookup returns CDR1 MDHEN and CDR2 SYDVKM. The CDR3 is 16 residues long.

This chain connects TRBV19 to TRBJ2-7; D uncertain. CDR1 and CDR2 from the germline V gene are LNHDA and SQIVND (reference sequence). Trimming shortened V by 5 bases and J by 4 bases, and 15 bases separated the two germline ends. The CDR3 covers 14 residues. CDR3 region: CASSPRSASYEQYF. In DNA, the CDR3 is TGTGCCAGTAGTCCGCGGAGCGCAAGTTACGAGCAGTACTTC.

This chain connects TRBV5-6 to TRBJ1-6, with D tentatively TRBD1 (5 bases). Germline lookup yields CDR1 SGHDT and CDR2 YYEEEE. The CDR3 is 15 amino acids. The V and J ends lost 6 bases and 8 bases respectively, with 18 bases between them. The chain's CDR3 is CASNVRGRGHSPLHF. The CDR3 coding sequence is TGTGCCAGCAACGTGAGGGGACGGGGACATTCACCCCTCCACTTT.

The rearrangement joins TRBV27 to TRBJ1-2; D remains ambiguous. Germline V gene data show CDR1 as MNHEY and CDR2 as SMNVEV (reference sequence). V was trimmed by 5 bases and J by 8 bases, leaving 18 bases between them. The CDR3 contains 14 residues. The CDR3 sequence is CASSPRLGYGGYTF. In DNA form, the CDR3 reads TGTGCCAGCAGTCCCCGGTTGGGCTACGGGGGCTACACCTTC.

This clone was found once. The chain links TRBV5-5 to TRBJ1-4; 7 bases are shared with TRBD1. Germline lookup yields CDR1 SGHKS and CDR2 YYEKEE (reference sequence). With V trimmed by 3 bases and J by 2 bases, 10 bases remained unmatched. This CDR3 contains 17 residues. The CDR3 region has the DNA TGTGCCAGCAGCTACGGACAGGCTCTTAGCACTAATGAAAAACTGTTTTTT. It codes for CASSYGQALSTNEKLFF.

V usage is TRBV28 and J usage is TRBJ2-1, with 9 positions matching TRBD2. The germline V gene has CDR1 MDHEN and CDR2 SYDVKM. The CDR3 is 17 amino acids. Unmatched junction bases numbered 16, after V lost 3 bases and J lost 10 bases. DNA of the CDR3: TGTGCCAGCAGTTTTCGTGGTTTGGAGCGGGGGGAACGAGAGCAGTTCTTC. Its protein is CASSFRGLERGEREQFF.

The chain combines TRBV28 with TRBJ2-5, with TRBD1 matching 9 bases. CDR1 MDHEN and CDR2 SYDVKM come from the germline V gene. The CDR3 loop spans 14 amino acids. Trimming cost V 6 bases and J 4 bases; bases outside gene matches: 6. CDR3 coding DNA: TGTGCCAGCAGCGTGGGACAGGGCCCAGAGACCCAGTACTTC. It translates to CASSVGQGPETQYF.

The chain recombines TRBV7-2 with TRBJ2-1; 11 nucleotides match TRBD2. V gave up 4 bases and J gave up 5 bases; unmatched junction bases: 7. Germline assignment: CDR1 SGHTA and CDR2 FQGNSA. The CDR3 contains 16 residues. Written as DNA, the CDR3 is TGTGCCAGCAGCTCCGGGGGGACTAGCGGCCACAATGAGCAGTTCTTC. The encoded protein is CASSSGGTSGHNEQFF.

The rearrangement joins TRBV2 to TRBJ2-4; a possible D gene is TRBD2 (6 bases). CDR3 size: 15 residues. The ends were cut back, 7 bases at V and 6 bases at J, with 19 bases in the middle. Germline CDR1 SNHLY, CDR2 FYNNEI. CDR3 residues: CASTPGLSGGNIQYF. CDR3 in DNA: TGTGCCAGCACCCCGGGACTTTCTGGTGGAAACATTCAGTACTTC.

The J gene is TRBJ2-5, the V gene TRBV6-1; TRBD1 is a possible D gene (6 bases). The CDR3 loop spans 14 amino acids. The germline CDR1 and CDR2 sequences are MNHNS and SASEGT. Between the trimmed V and J ends, which lost 7 bases and 8 bases, there was a span of 20 bases. In nucleotides, the CDR3 is TGTGCCAGCACTAGAGACAGGTTTCGTGAAACCCAGTACTTC. Its protein product is CASTRDRFRETQYF.

This chain links TRBV19 with TRBJ1-1, with a possible D match to TRBD1 (6 bases). This CDR3 contains 13 residues. The germline V gene has CDR1 LNHDA and CDR2 SQIVND (reference sequence). V lost 5 bases and J 1 base, leaving 8 bases between the germline ends. DNA for the CDR3: TGTGCCAGTAGTGGGGGCTGGAACACTGAAGCTTTCTTT. It translates to CASSGGWNTEAFF. The full variable domain, in which reference TRBV19 and TRBJ1-1 provide the parts outside the CDR3, is DGGITQSPKYLFRKEGQNVTLSCEQNLNHDAMYWYRQDPGQGLRLIYYSQIVNDFQKGDIAEGYSVSREKKESFPLTVTSAQKNPTAFYLCASSGGWNTEAFFGQGTRLTVV.

As for this clone: Other DNA sequences in this specimen translate into the identical CDR3. The rearrangement uses TRBV29-1 and TRBJ2-7; D assignment may be TRBD1 or TRBD2 (5 bases each). This CDR3 comprises 13 residues. Germline V CDR1 and CDR2: SQVTM, ANQGSEA. Trimming removed 4 bases at V and 0 bases at J, with 10 bases between. The CDR3 sequence: CSVGGGSSYEQYF. CDR3 coding DNA: TGCAGCGTTGGTGGGGGAAGCTCCTACGAGCAGTACTTC.

The V call is TRBV12-1, the J call TRBJ1-5. TRBV12-1 is recorded as a pseudogene. The CDR3 is 16 amino acids. In DNA, the CDR3 is TGTGCCAGCAGCTTTGAGGTTCCGGGGCGCAATCAGCCCCAGCATTTT. This gives the protein CASSFEVPGRNQPQHF.

Notes on this clone: This CDR3 is also generated by other DNA sequences in the sample. This CDR3 reads CASSLDIGNTGELFF. CDR3 nucleotide sequence: TGCGCCAGCAGCTTGGACATAGGGAACACCGGGGAGCTGTTTTTT. This chain links TRBV5-1 with TRBJ2-2; D remains unclear. The CDR3 totals 15 residues. Trimming removed 0 bases at V and 1 base at J, with 7 bases between. CDR1 and CDR2 from the germline V gene are SGHRS and YFSETQ.

This sequence joins TRBV13 and TRBJ2-7, with TRBD2 identical over 7 bases. The trim removed 0 bases at V and 2 bases at J, leaving 1 base unmatched. Germline CDR1 is PRHDT and CDR2 is FYEKMQ (reference sequence). The CDR3 is 14 amino acids. The CDR3 DNA sequence: TGTGCCAGCAGCTTAGGAGGGAGGGCCTACGAGCAGTACTTC. Its protein is CASSLGGRAYEQYF. Drawing the rest from reference TRBV13 and TRBJ2-7, the complete variable domain is AAGVIQSPRHLIKEKRETATLKCYPIPRHDTVYWYQQGPGQDPQFLISFYEKMQSDKGSIPDRFSAQQFSDYHSELNMSSLELGDSALYFCASSLGGRAYEQYFGPGTRLTVT.

The V gene is TRBV9, the J gene TRBJ2-7; perhaps TRBD2 as D (5 bases). The germline V gene has CDR1 SGDLS and CDR2 YYNGEE. CDR3 length: 14 amino acids. V lost 2 bases and J lost 0, with 9 bases in between. DNA of the CDR3: TGTGCCAGCAGCGTGAGAGGGAACTCCTACGAGCAGTACTTC. It is translated as CASSVRGNSYEQYF.

This chain links TRBV28 with TRBJ2-7, with unresolved D. This CDR3 is 12 amino acids long. Germline V lookup: CDR1 MDHEN, CDR2 SYDVKM. The ends were cut back, 6 bases at V and 5 bases at J, with 11 bases in the middle. The CDR3 DNA is TGTGCCAGCAGCCCCCATGGGGACGAGCAGTACTTC. Residues: CASSPHGDEQYF. Filled out from reference TRBV28 and TRBJ2-7, the complete variable domain reads DVKVTQSSRYLVKRTGEKVFLECVQDMDHENMFWYRQDPGLGLRLIYFSYDVKMKEKGDIPEGYSVSREKKERFSLILESASTNQTSMYLCASSPHGDEQYFGPGTRLTVT.

The genes are TRBV2 and TRBJ2-3; D uncertain. This CDR3 region has 12 residues. V shed 8 bases and J shed 6 bases, with 12 bases lying between them. Germline CDR1 reads SNHLY; CDR2 reads FYNNEI. CDR3 DNA sequence: TGTGCCAGCTCAGGACCCTGGGATACGCAGTATTTT. Translated: CASSGPWDTQYF.

The rearrangement uses TRBV7-8 and TRBJ2-1, with TRBD1 identical over 10 bases. Germline V gives CDR1 SGHVS, CDR2 FQNEAQ. With V trimmed by 1 base and J by 5 bases, 8 bases remained unmatched. The CDR3 loop spans 17 amino acids. CDR3 amino acids: CASSLGTGGLRDNEQFF. In nucleotides, the CDR3 is TGTGCCAGCAGCTTAGGGACAGGGGGTCTTCGCGACAATGAGCAGTTCTTC.